This TCR beta chain was profiled in a study of post-analysis software for immune sequencing data (dated by TCRdb to the mid-2010s). Some background on the complete study: The recorded disease courses included relapsing-remitting, secondary progressive and progressive-relapsing multiple sclerosis, and some patients had no subtype annotation. The patient repertoires were compared against 10 to 12 previously published healthy control repertoires obtained from donors aged 6 to 25 years. A subset of samples was prepared in parallel using single-end sample barcoding, then pooled and co-amplified after Illumina adapter ligation.

Library preparation used PCR. The reads were generated on an Illumina HiSeq 2500. To reduce PCR and sequencing biases, unique molecular identifiers were built into the TCR beta cDNA libraries. Some 500,000 cDNA molecules were obtained for every 1 to 10 million input T cells, so each molecule roughly corresponded to one T cell. The patient libraries were prepared and sequenced using the same protocol as the earlier healthy control dataset. Samples belonging to the same batch were prepared together, multiplexed and sequenced on a shared HiSeq lane. Under the source paper's analysis protocol: MIGEC was used to process the raw barcoded reads, and molecular identifier groups with only a single read were discarded before consensus assembly and CDR3 extraction. VDJtools was used for post-analysis of the clonotype tables, and diversity was normalized by down-sampling every dataset to the size of the smallest sample. In repertoire overlap clustering, CDR3 amino acid sequences, but not nucleotide sequences, were matched to correct batch-related cross-sample contamination. TCRdb's own reprocessing of the public reads used fastp at Q25 and MiXCR and kept productive beta chains. Each CDR3 protein gets just one entry, which takes the most common genes and DNA from the rows behind it. TCRdb, not the original authors, processed these V and J calls. The sample profile shows about 820,000 distinct CDR3 sequences; approximately 53% of them were found once. The top ten hold about 4.5% of the sample.

To demonstrate the VDJtools post-analysis software, TCR beta repertoires were profiled from the peripheral blood of over ten young patients with multiple sclerosis. The multiple sclerosis patients were children and adolescents between roughly 6 and 16 years of age. The CDR3 covers 13 residues, taking in both the cysteine and the phenylalanine. Just the 39-base CDR3 DNA is kept, in frame starting at base 1. CDR1 KGHSH and CDR2 LQKENI are derived from the germline V gene. Study-wide findings and limitations: The multiple sclerosis patient group was slightly younger than the control group. Significantly higher frequencies in patients than in controls were found for roughly five TRBV segments, including TRBV5-6, TRBV5-1 and TRBV20-1. Strong co-clustering of samples prepared in the same batch was shown by direct clustering with F measure, prompting a batch-effect correction. Significantly lower normalized Chao1 diversity was found in multiple sclerosis patients than in controls, suggesting substantial peripheral T-cell clonal expansion.

A note on this clonotype: What this receptor recognizes is not known. At one of its ends the junction is not consistent with the germline gene, which may arise from a read error.

The receptor's source is a girl aged 10-17 years with multiple sclerosis. The source material was blood. The chain links TRBV18 with TRBJ2-7, and perhaps TRBD1 as D gene, on 5 matching bases. CDR3 region: CAGSPQVTYEQYF. The nucleotide sequence reads TGTGCCGGCTCACCACAGGTGACCTACGAGCAGTACTTC.